This entry lists 28 T cell receptor beta chains sequenced from one sample in a study of control samples from healthy donors and cancer patients. Sequencing used immunoSEQ multiplex PCR; TCRdb keeps in-frame clones, though not all of them. The sample records 80,000 to 100,000 clones, almost 90% being singletons. What was sequenced was blood. These receptors came from a man in his thirties or forties in good health.

The V gene is TRBV6-5, the J gene TRBJ1-4; the D gene is possibly TRBD1 (5 bases). Germline V gene lookup returns CDR1 MNHEY and CDR2 SVGAGI. The CDR3 spans 14 residues. Trimming removed 6 bases from V and 7 bases from J, with 15 bases in between. The CDR3 bases are TGTGCCAGCAGCTTAACGGGACGTTCTGAAAAACTGTTTTTT. Protein product: CASSLTGRSEKLFF.

The genes are TRBV4-1 and TRBJ1-2; no definite D call. Trimming stripped 0 bases from V and 6 bases from J, with 11 bases between. The CDR3 runs 14 residues. The germline gives CDR1 MGHRA, CDR2 YSYEKL. DNA of the CDR3: TGCGCCAGCAGCCAAGACGAAGGGTTCAATGGCTACACCTTC. Amino acid sequence: CASSQDEGFNGYTF.

V gene TRBV7-2 combines with J gene TRBJ1-2, with 8 bases fitting TRBD1. The V segment lost 5 bases and the J segment 7 bases; nucleotides outside the gene matches: 9. The CDR3 totals 14 residues. Germline loops: CDR1 SGHTA, CDR2 FQGNSA. The CDR3 sequence is CASSPGQGMGGYTF. CDR3 coding DNA: TGTGCCAGCAGCCCAGGACAGGGTATGGGTGGCTACACCTTC.

The chain couples TRBV30 to TRBJ2-1; 9 bases agree with TRBD2. With 0 bases clipped from V and 8 bases from J, the junction kept 11 bases outside the gene matches. The CDR3 spans 16 residues. The V gene's germline CDR1 is GTSNPN and CDR2 SVGIG (reference sequence). CDR3 DNA: TGTGCCTGGAGTGTATTCGGGCGGGAGGGCGGAGATGAGCAGTTCTTC. Translated: CAWSVFGREGGDEQFF.

This chain links TRBV12-3 or TRBV12-4 with TRBJ2-7; no firm D call. V lost 9 bases and J lost 4, with 16 bases in between. The CDR3 has 13 amino acids. The CDR3 nucleotides read TGTGCCAGGAGGTTTGGGATACTATACGAGCAGTACTTC. It encodes CARRFGILYEQYF.

V usage is TRBV6-2 or TRBV6-3 and J usage is TRBJ1-4, with D hard to call. Germline CDR1 reads MNHEY; CDR2 reads SVGEGT. Trimming took off 0 bases at V and 4 bases at J, with 9 bases between the two ends. The CDR3 covers 15 residues. CDR3 DNA sequence: TGTGCCAGCAGTTACTCGTTGGAGTTTAATGAAAAACTGTTTTTT. It codes for CASSYSLEFNEKLFF.

V is TRBV27 and J is TRBJ2-7; TRBD2 matches 13 bases. CDR1 is MNHEY and CDR2 is SMNVEV in the germline V gene (reference sequence). V dropped 6 bases and J dropped 2; count of bases not matched to a gene: 4. The CDR3 covers 15 residues. The CDR3 DNA is TGTGCCAGCAGCCCCGGGACTAGCGGGACCTACGAGCAGTACTTC. Encoded protein: CASSPGTSGTYEQYF.

The chain couples TRBV5-4 to TRBJ2-7, with D tentatively TRBD2 (5 bases). The CDR3 has 14 amino acids. Trimming left V 7 bases short and J 4 bases short, with 18 bases between. Germline loops: CDR1 SGHNT, CDR2 YYREEE (reference sequence). CDR3 DNA: TGTGCCAGCGGAGAGGAGGCGGGTCGGTACGAGCAGTACTTC. Amino acid sequence: CASGEEAGRYEQYF.

This clone was counted a few times. The J gene is TRBJ2-3, the V gene TRBV4-3; 7 positions match TRBD2. This CDR3 spans 18 amino acids. V lost 2 bases and J lost 2; bases outside the gene matches: 13. Germline CDR1 LGHNA, CDR2 YSLEER. The CDR3: CASSQSVTSKPLTDTQYF. DNA for the CDR3: TGCGCCAGCAGCCAATCCGTGACTAGCAAACCACTCACAGATACGCAGTATTTT.

The rearrangement joins TRBV27 to TRBJ1-1; D possibly corresponds to TRBD1 (6 bases). CDR3 size: 15 residues. Per the germline V gene, CDR1 is MNHEY and CDR2 is SMNVEV (reference sequence). V lost 4 bases and J lost 4, with 16 bases in between. This chain's CDR3 is CASSSRGGPFTEAFF. DNA of the CDR3: TGTGCCAGCAGTTCCCGGGGGGGGCCATTCACTGAAGCTTTCTTT.

V is TRBV11-2 and J is TRBJ2-5; 7 nucleotides line up with TRBD2. CDR3 length equals 14 residues. The V gene's germline CDR1 is SGHAT and CDR2 FQNNGV. Trimming took 5 bases from V and 0 from J; bases not matched to a gene: 3. The DNA for the CDR3 is TGTGCCAGCAGCCTTGGGACTAACCAAGAGACCCAGTACTTC. This translates into CASSLGTNQETQYF.

The J gene is TRBJ1-6, the V gene TRBV14, with D maybe TRBD1 (5 bases). The length of the CDR3 is 15 residues. V gave up 4 bases and J gave up 9 bases, with 16 bases separating them. CDR1 and CDR2 from the germline V gene are SGHDN and FVKESK. The CDR3 reads CASSLRGLDTSPLHF. CDR3 DNA sequence: TGTGCCAGCAGCCTAAGGGGCTTGGATACTTCACCCCTCCACTTT.

The chain couples TRBV30 to TRBJ1-4; the D is unclear. Germline V CDR1 and CDR2: GTSNPN, SVGIG (reference sequence). V was clipped by 0 bases and J by 7 bases, with 6 bases between them. The CDR3 is made up of 12 amino acids. CDR3 residues: CAWSVIREKLFF. In DNA, the CDR3 is TGTGCCTGGAGTGTAATCCGTGAAAAACTGTTTTTT.

This chain links TRBV19 with TRBJ2-2; no clear D. V lost 3 bases, J lost 6 bases, and 8 bases lay in between. The CDR3 extends over 13 amino acids. Germline CDR1 is LNHDA and CDR2 is SQIVND (reference sequence). CDR3 in amino acids: CASSIPSPGELFF. CDR3 DNA: TGTGCCAGTAGTATCCCGTCTCCCGGGGAGCTGTTTTTT.

This chain uses TRBV7-2 with TRBJ2-7, with TRBD2 identical over 8 bases. V shed 1 base, J shed 5 bases, and the junction held 4 bases outside the gene matches. Germline CDR1 reads SGHTA; CDR2 reads FQGNSA. The CDR3 spans 14 residues. CDR3 in DNA: TGTGCCAGCAGCTTAGGAGCGGGAGTTGACGAGCAGTACTTC. Translated, it gives CASSLGAGVDEQYF.

This chain connects TRBV28 to TRBJ2-2, with D unresolved. The CDR3 is 14 amino acids. The germline V and J ends were trimmed by 5 bases and 2 bases, with 9 bases remaining between them. CDR1 and CDR2 (germline): MDHEN, SYDVKM. The CDR3 DNA reads as TGTGCCAGCAGTAGGGATGCCAACACCGGGGAGCTGTTTTTT. This translates into CASSRDANTGELFF.

The genes are TRBV10-3 and TRBJ2-1, with 10 bases lining up with TRBD1. The CDR3 runs 16 residues. Trimming took 6 bases from V and 0 from J; bases not matched to a gene: 5. CDR1 and CDR2 from the germline V gene are ENHRY and SYGVKD. The CDR3 DNA reads TGTGCCATCAGCGGGACAGGGGATGACTCCTACAATGAGCAGTTCTTC. It yields the protein CAISGTGDDSYNEQFF.

The chain carries TRBV10-3 and TRBJ2-5; 7 bases are a match to TRBD1. After removal of 3 bases from V and 5 bases from J, the junction contained 9 bases not matched to a gene. This CDR3 contains 15 residues. The germline V gene encodes CDR1 ENHRY and CDR2 SYGVKD. As DNA, the CDR3 is TGTGCCATCAGTGAAGACAGGGCGTTGGGCGAGACCCAGTACTTC. It is translated as CAISEDRALGETQYF.

The V and J genes are TRBV11-2 and TRBJ2-2, with TRBD1 matching 7 bases. The V gene's germline CDR1 is SGHAT and CDR2 FQNNGV. V dropped 5 bases and J dropped 6; count of bases not matched to a gene: 6. This CDR3 region has 14 residues. The CDR3 nucleotides read TGTGCCAGCAGCCCACAACAGGGGTCCGGGGAGCTGTTTTTT. Protein: CASSPQQGSGELFF.

This sequence joins TRBV24-1 and TRBJ1-2; 8 bases line up with TRBD1. Trimming at V came to 0 bases and at J to 4 bases, leaving 9 bases not matched to a gene. The germline CDR1 and CDR2 sequences are KGHDR and SFDVKD. This CDR3 has 17 residues. The CDR3 is CATSDLRSPGGFYGYTF. The CDR3 DNA reads as TGTGCCACCAGTGATTTGCGGTCCCCAGGGGGCTTCTATGGCTACACCTTC.

This clone was detected only once. The chain is built from TRBV29-1 and TRBJ2-5; D perhaps matches TRBD2 (5 bases). The germline V and J ends were trimmed by 6 bases and 4 bases, with 15 bases remaining between them. The CDR3 is made up of 13 amino acids. Germline V gene data show CDR1 as SQVTM and CDR2 as ANQGSEA. CDR3 amino acids: CSVEGQAAETQYF. DNA of the CDR3: TGCAGCGTCGAGGGCCAAGCGGCAGAGACCCAGTACTTC.

This chain joins TRBV5-6 and TRBJ2-5; 7 bases align to TRBD1. Germline V lookup: CDR1 SGHDT, CDR2 YYEEEE. The CDR3 extends over 13 amino acids. V trimming: 4 bases; J trimming: 7 bases; junction bases outside the gene matches: 7. In DNA, the CDR3 is TGTGCCAGCAGCCCCAGACAGGGTGGGACCCAGTACTTC. This sequence encodes CASSPRQGGTQYF.

The rearrangement uses TRBV19 and TRBJ1-2, with 7 bases fitting TRBD1. Germline assignment: CDR1 LNHDA and CDR2 SQIVND (reference sequence). This CDR3 contains 14 residues. Germline trimming cut 4 bases from V and 4 bases from J; bases unmatched to any gene: 6. This chain's CDR3 is CASSRTGDGYGYTF. The CDR3 bases are TGTGCCAGTAGTAGAACAGGGGACGGCTATGGCTACACCTTC.

This clone was detected only once. This rearrangement joins TRBV24-1 to TRBJ2-1; D not certain. V lost 4 bases and J lost 4, with 13 bases in between. The CDR3 covers 15 residues. CDR1 is KGHDR, CDR2 SFDVKD, per germline. The CDR3 protein is CATSDQLGPYNEQFF. CDR3 sequence (DNA): TGTGCCACCAGTGACCAACTCGGCCCATACAATGAGCAGTTCTTC.

The sample holds a few counts of this clone. Within the sample, other DNA sequences also encode this same CDR3. The chain links TRBV24-1 to TRBJ2-7, with D hard to call. This CDR3 has 12 residues. V was cut by 5 bases and J by 0 bases, with 4 bases left in between. Germline V gene lookup returns CDR1 KGHDR and CDR2 SFDVKD. The CDR3 DNA reads as TGTGCCACCAGTGGGGGCTCCTACGAGCAGTACTTC. Translating gives CATSGGSYEQYF.

The V gene is TRBV6-5, the J gene TRBJ1-5; TRBD1 matches 8 bases. This CDR3 spans 14 amino acids. Germline V gene sequence: CDR1 MNHEY, CDR2 SVGAGI. J was trimmed by 6 bases and V by 5 bases; bases with no gene match: 6. The CDR3 sequence is CASSRTDRVQPQHF. The CDR3 DNA reads as TGTGCCAGCAGTCGCACGGACAGGGTTCAGCCCCAGCATTTT.

The V call is TRBV3-1 (or the pseudogene TRBV3-2), the J call TRBJ2-7; tentative D call: TRBD1 (5 bases). The V end was cut by 7 bases, the J end by 3 bases, with 10 bases between. Germline V gene data show CDR1 as LGHDT and CDR2 as YNNKEL (reference sequence). The CDR3 has 12 amino acids. CDR3 region: CASTGAYYEQYF. In DNA, the CDR3 is TGTGCCAGCACTGGGGCATACTACGAGCAGTACTTC.

In DNA form, the CDR3 reads TGTGCCAGCAGTAGCGGGAGGGCCGAGGGCAATGAGCAGTTCTTC. Protein product: CASSSGRAEGNEQFF. This chain links TRBV6-5 with TRBJ2-1, with 10 bases that match TRBD2. Germline trimming cut 5 bases from V and 6 bases from J; bases unmatched to any gene: 7. Looked up from germline, CDR1 is MNHEY and CDR2 is SVGAGI. The CDR3 contains 15 residues.